These T cell receptor beta chains were read from a single sample in a study of cytomegalovirus exposure and HLA in healthy donors. Sequencing used immunoSEQ multiplex PCR; TCRdb keeps in-frame clones, though not all of them. The sample shows 120,000 to 150,000 clones, approximately 9% of them seen only once. Material for sequencing was PBMCs. All receptors derive from a male donor in good health and CMV-seronegative. Both conserved end residues are part of each CDR3. D genes are given only for firm matches. The size field is filled for only some rows; it gives once, few, many or a size class.

>TRBV27|TRBD1|TRBJ1-1|few
CASSTHGTGNTEAFF
TGTGCCAGCAGTACTCATGGGACAGGGAACACTGAAGCTTTCTTT
>TRBV7-6|TRBD1|TRBJ2-7|NA
CASSLLGTGAEDEQYF
TGTGCCAGCAGCTTATTAGGGACAGGCGCTGAAGACGAGCAGTACTTC
>TRBV29-1|NA|TRBJ2-3|NA
CSVMGSSTDTQYF
TGCAGCGTCATGGGGAGTAGCACAGATACGCAGTATTTT
>TRBV5-1|NA|TRBJ2-6|NA
CASSLWAAYSGANVLTF
TGCGCCAGCAGCTTGTGGGCAGCCTACTCTGGGGCCAACGTCCTGACTTTC
>TRBV2|NA|TRBJ2-1|NA
CASNSGDYNEQFF
TGTGCCAGCAATAGTGGAGACTACAATGAGCAGTTCTTC
>TRBV21-1|NA|TRBJ2-7|few
CASSKVGIGQTYEQYF
TGTGCCAGCAGCAAAGTCGGGATTGGGCAGACATACGAGCAGTACTTC
>TRBV9|TRBD1|TRBJ1-2|NA
CASSIPGQGEGYTF
TGTGCCAGCAGCATACCGGGACAGGGGGAAGGCTACACCTTC
>TRBV5-1|NA|TRBJ1-1|NA
CASSLETGTEAFF
TGCGCCAGCAGCTTGGAGACGGGCACTGAAGCTTTCTTT
>TRBV7-2|TRBD1|TRBJ1-5|NA
CASSLEGQRRSQPQHF
TGTGCCAGCAGCTTAGAGGGACAGAGAAGGAGTCAGCCCCAGCATTTT
>TRBV27|NA|TRBJ2-6|NA
CASSPSQGDGANVLTF
TGTGCCAGCAGCCCCTCACAGGGAGACGGGGCCAACGTCCTGACTTTC
>TRBV2|TRBD2|TRBJ2-2|NA
CASSHVPLAGATGELFF
TGTGCCAGCAGTCACGTCCCGCTAGCGGGGGCGACCGGGGAGCTGTTTTTT
>TRBV7-9|NA|TRBJ2-7|few
CASSPKDTRYEQYF
TGTGCCAGCAGCCCTAAGGACACGCGCTACGAGCAGTACTTC
>TRBV7-2|NA|TRBJ2-2|NA
CASSFGGSGELFF
TGTGCCAGCAGCTTTGGGGGGAGCGGGGAGCTGTTTTTT
>TRBV29-1|NA|TRBJ2-7|NA
CSVEFQGPPYEQYF
TGCAGCGTTGAATTCCAGGGGCCACCCTACGAGCAGTACTTC
>TRBV18|NA|TRBJ1-1|few
CASSPFPNTEAFF
TGTGCCAGCTCACCCTTTCCGAACACTGAAGCTTTCTTT